This is a list of T cell receptor beta chains from one sample in a study of spatial heterogeneity in lung cancer. TCRdb itself ran the 5' RACE reads through MiXCR, one entry per CDR3 protein. The table shows approximately 44,000 distinct CDR3 sequences, with roughly an eighth occurring only once. The sample here was PBMCs, taken at surgery. All receptors derive from a male donor with early-stage non-small cell lung cancer. Both conserved end residues are part of each CDR3. D genes are given only for firm matches. Size tells how often a clone was seen (once, few, many) or the class of an expanded clone, and some rows leave it out.

J gene | CDR3 length | D gene | V gene | clone size | CDR3 protein | CDR3 DNA
TRBJ2-5 | 16 | - | TRBV20-1 | many | CSARDTFLDFQETQYF | TGCAGTGCTAGAGATACGTTTCTAGATTTCCAAGAGACCCAGTACTTC
TRBJ1-2 | 15 | - | TRBV5-1 | few | CASSPRTISNYGYTF | TGCGCCAGCAGCCCACGGACCATTAGTAACTATGGCTACACCTTC
TRBJ2-1 | 15 | - | TRBV10-3 | - | CAISDPLYRANEQFF | TGTGCCATCAGTGACCCGTTATACAGGGCCAATGAGCAGTTCTTC
TRBJ1-2 | 14 | - | TRBV7-9 | few | CASSFQGSHYGYTF | TGTGCCAGCAGCTTTCAGGGAAGCCATTATGGCTACACCTTC
TRBJ1-1 | 12 | - | TRBV29-1 | many | CSANSGEVEAFF | TGCAGCGCTAATTCAGGGGAGGTGGAAGCTTTCTTT
TRBJ1-6 | 14 | - | TRBV28 | - | CASNRHDYNSPLHF | TGTGCCAGCAACAGACATGACTATAATTCACCCCTCCACTTT
TRBJ1-1 | 15 | TRBD1 | TRBV7-8 | - | CASRSEDRGRSEAFF | TGTGCCAGCAGGTCAGAAGACAGGGGGCGGTCTGAAGCTTTCTTT
TRBJ1-1 | 13 | TRBD1 | TRBV2 | few | CASSRDRVIEAFF | TGTGCCAGCTCCCGGGACAGGGTGATTGAAGCTTTCTTT
TRBJ1-1 | 14 | - | TRBV4-1 | - | CASSQQSSNTEAFF | TGCGCCAGCAGCCAACAGAGTTCGAACACTGAAGCTTTCTTT
TRBJ1-2 | 15 | - | TRBV11-2 | - | CASSLDRLAGEGYTF | TGTGCCAGCAGCTTAGATCGATTGGCAGGAGAAGGCTACACCTTC
TRBJ2-3 | 15 | TRBD2 | TRBV7-2 | - | CASRVASGSRDTQYF | TGTGCCAGCAGAGTGGCTAGCGGGAGTAGGGATACGCAGTATTTT
TRBJ1-5 | 14 | - | TRBV14 | few | CASSQAGLGQPQHF | TGTGCCAGCAGCCAAGCAGGTCTTGGGCAGCCCCAGCATTTT
TRBJ1-5 | 14 | - | TRBV20-1 | - | CSAIFSRGNQPQHF | TGCAGTGCTATATTCTCCAGGGGCAATCAGCCCCAGCATTTT
TRBJ2-5 | 15 | - | TRBV10-2 | many | CASSDGRELQETQYF | TGCGCCAGCAGTGATGGCAGGGAGTTACAAGAGACCCAGTACTTC
TRBJ2-7 | 15 | TRBD1 | TRBV15 | few | CATSKYLQGGDEQYF | TGTGCCACCAGCAAATACTTACAGGGGGGAGACGAGCAGTACTTC
TRBJ2-5 | 13 | - | TRBV28 | many | CASSLSLYGTQYF | TGTGCCAGCAGTTTATCGCTGTACGGGACCCAGTACTTC
TRBJ2-5 | 16 | TRBD2 | TRBV9 | few | CASSVDPGGGEETQYF | TGTGCCAGCAGCGTAGACCCCGGGGGGGGTGAAGAGACCCAGTACTTC
TRBJ2-7 | 13 | - | TRBV20-1 | few | CSAKSYFSYEQYF | TGCAGTGCCAAGTCTTATTTCTCCTACGAGCAGTACTTC
TRBJ2-7 | 14 | - | TRBV7-6 | - | CASSLGTGRTEQYF | TGTGCCAGCAGCTTAGGTACAGGTCGCACAGAGCAGTACTTC
TRBJ2-7 | 13 | - | TRBV6-5 | - | CASSFSRAHEQYF | TGTGCCAGCAGTTTCTCCAGGGCCCACGAGCAGTACTTC
TRBJ1-2 | 15 | - | TRBV19 | many | CASSIGAGASSGYTF | TGTGCCAGTAGTATAGGGGCAGGCGCAAGTAGTGGCTACACCTTC
TRBJ2-2 | 13 | TRBD1 | TRBV30 | many | CAWNRQGPGELFF | TGTGCCTGGAATCGACAGGGGCCCGGGGAGCTGTTTTTT
TRBJ1-1 | 11 | - | TRBV10-3 | many | CAISDTREAFF | TGTGCCATCAGTGATACGAGGGAAGCTTTCTTT
TRBJ1-2 | 11 | - | TRBV20-1 | - | CSARKGRGYTF | TGCAGTGCTAGAAAGGGACGGGGCTACACCTTC
TRBJ1-1 | 13 | - | TRBV12-3/TRBV12-4 | few | CASSFTTNTEAFF | TGTGCCAGCAGTTTTACTACGAACACTGAAGCCTTCTTT
TRBJ1-4 | 14 | - | TRBV19 | few | CASGSRQNYEKLFF | TGTGCCAGTGGGTCCCGGCAGAACTATGAAAAACTGTTTTTT
TRBJ2-7 | 12 | TRBD1 | TRBV18 | few | CASSPGTDEQYF | TGTGCCAGCTCACCCGGGACAGACGAGCAGTACTTC
TRBJ1-4 | 14 | - | TRBV4-1 | - | CASSQGMQDEKLFF | TGCGCCAGCAGCCAAGGGATGCAGGATGAAAAACTGTTTTTT
TRBJ1-6 | 15 | - | TRBV12-3/TRBV12-4 | - | CASSPPPRADSPLHF | TGTGCCAGCAGTCCCCCTCCCAGGGCGGATTCACCCCTCCACTTT
TRBJ1-1 | 16 | - | TRBV7-2 | - | CASSSPDTPRGTEAFF | TGTGCCAGCAGCTCCCCGGACACCCCGAGAGGCACTGAAGCTTTCTTT
TRBJ1-1 | 12 | - | TRBV7-2 | many | CASGAMNTEAFF | TGTGCCAGCGGGGCCATGAACACTGAAGCTTTCTTT
TRBJ1-3 | 13 | - | TRBV10-3 | - | CAISGGGGNTIYF | TGTGCCATCAGCGGAGGGGGTGGAAACACCATATATTTT
TRBJ2-7 | 14 | - | TRBV27 | few | CASSSRTVTYEQYF | TGTGCCAGCAGTTCCCGGACGGTTACCTACGAGCAGTACTTC
TRBJ2-1 | 14 | - | TRBV7-9 | few | CASSPSGNYNEQFF | TGTGCCAGCAGCCCCAGCGGAAATTACAATGAGCAGTTCTTC
TRBJ2-3 | 14 | - | TRBV11-3 | - | CASSFGRSTDTQYF | TGTGCCAGCAGCTTCGGACGAAGCACAGATACGCAGTATTTT
TRBJ2-5 | 15 | TRBD2 | TRBV9 | few | CASSGLAGGKETQYF | TGTGCCAGCAGCGGGTTAGCGGGAGGGAAGGAGACCCAGTACTTC
TRBJ2-4 | 15 | - | TRBV29-1 | few | CSVEDMPLAKNIQYF | TGCAGCGTTGAAGATATGCCTCTAGCCAAAAACATTCAGTACTTC
TRBJ1-5 | 15 | - | TRBV10-3 | - | CAISEQRHSNQPQHF | TGTGCCATCAGTGAACAACGACACAGCAATCAGCCCCAGCATTTT
TRBJ1-2 | 11 | - | TRBV3-1 | many | CASSSGNGYTF | TGTGCCAGCAGCTCAGGGAATGGCTACACCTTC
TRBJ2-1 | 13 | - | TRBV20-1 | - | CSATKVSDDEQFF | TGCAGTGCCACTAAAGTCTCGGACGATGAGCAGTTCTTC
TRBJ1-6 | 13 | - | TRBV12-3/TRBV12-4 | - | CASSQGRHSPLHF | TGTGCCAGCAGTCAGGGGAGGCATTCACCCCTCCACTTT
TRBJ1-1 | 11 | - | TRBV29-1 | many | CSTRQAAEAFF | TGCAGCACACGACAGGCAGCTGAAGCTTTCTTT
TRBJ2-5 | 12 | TRBD1 | TRBV12-5 | few | CASQGDQETQYF | TGTGCTAGCCAGGGGGACCAAGAGACCCAGTACTTC
TRBJ2-7 | 12 | - | TRBV20-1 | many | CSASLSAYEQYF | TGCAGTGCTAGTTTGTCAGCCTACGAGCAGTACTTC
TRBJ1-1 | 15 | - | TRBV5-5 | many | CASSLAGAGGTEAFF | TGTGCCAGCAGCCTGGCCGGGGCCGGGGGCACTGAAGCTTTCTTT
TRBJ2-4 | 13 | - | TRBV2 | many | CASSARQENIQYF | TGTGCCAGCAGTGCGAGACAGGAAAACATTCAGTACTTC
TRBJ2-3 | 12 | - | TRBV28 | many | CATRPPTDTQYF | TGTGCCACCCGCCCTCCCACAGATACGCAGTATTTT
TRBJ1-6 | 16 | - | TRBV20-1 | - | CSASPTAEGLNSPLHF | TGCAGTGCTAGTCCGACAGCGGAGGGATTAAATTCACCCCTCCACTTT
TRBJ2-7 | 15 | TRBD1 | TRBV12-3/TRBV12-4 | few | CASSQRTGGTYEQYF | TGTGCCAGCAGCCAAAGGACAGGGGGCACCTACGAGCAGTACTTC
TRBJ1-1 | 13 | - | TRBV12-3/TRBV12-4 | few | CASSFHMGTEAFF | TGTGCCAGCAGTTTCCATATGGGCACTGAAGCTTTCTTT
TRBJ2-3 | 13 | - | TRBV19 | - | CASSNPLTDTQYF | TGTGCCAGTAGTAATCCCCTCACAGATACGCAGTATTTT